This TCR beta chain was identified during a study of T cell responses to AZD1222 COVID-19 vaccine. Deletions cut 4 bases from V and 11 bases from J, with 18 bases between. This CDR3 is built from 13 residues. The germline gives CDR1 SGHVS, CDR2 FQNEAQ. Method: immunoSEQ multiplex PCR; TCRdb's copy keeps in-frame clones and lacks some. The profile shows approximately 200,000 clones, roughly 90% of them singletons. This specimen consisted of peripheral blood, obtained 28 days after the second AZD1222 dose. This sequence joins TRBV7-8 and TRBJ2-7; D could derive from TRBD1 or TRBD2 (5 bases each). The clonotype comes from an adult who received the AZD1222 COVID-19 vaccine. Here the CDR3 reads CASSSPGPGLEYF. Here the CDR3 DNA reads TGTGCCAGCAGCTCGCCGGGACCCGGGCTGGAGTACTTC.